The entry that follows covers one TCR beta chain sequence. This clonotype was found many times. The target of this receptor is not known. No base-level quality is on record; no much larger clone is a single base apart. This record belongs to a study of T-cell reconstitution after alpha-beta-depleted transplantation in children (dated by TCRdb to 2016 to 2018). In terms of the full investigation: Using TCR repertoire profiling, the study followed T-cell immune reconstitution in a quantitative way in children after TCRalphabeta/CD19-depleted allogeneic hematopoietic cell transplantation. Study-wide findings and limitations: The high TCRbeta diversity at day 60 in some patients was ascribed to recipient T cells and intrathymic progenitors that had survived conditioning. The apparently early alphabetaT-cell count recovery about two months after transplant was reportedly dependent on only several hundred rapidly expanded clones derived from non-depleted graft cells. Over the following months the frequencies of hyperexpanded clones went down, and after one year T-cell counts and TCRbeta diversity were mostly credited to newly produced T cells.

The time point label, read with the paper, signifies: day 60 (about 2 months) after transplantation. The meaning of the sample's treatment or condition label: allogeneic hematopoietic cell transplantation with graft depleted of TCRalphabeta T cells and CD19 B cells. Transplant recipients were children who received TCRalphabeta/CD19-depleted allogeneic hematopoietic cell grafts. The method behind the library was PCR. TCRdb names Illumina HiSeq 2500 as the instrument used. TCR libraries were prepared with molecular barcoding, using unique molecular identifiers to normalize TCRbeta repertoire quantification. Starting from the raw public reads, TCRdb applied fastp trimming at Q25, assembled clones with MiXCR and retained in-frame beta chains. Rows matching on CDR3 protein sequence are summarized as one entry with the most common DNA and genes. The table for this sample lists roughly 100,000 distinct CDR3 sequences; about 5.6% of them were counted only once. The ten largest make up 6.1% of the sample.

The material sequenced was PBMCs, mostly from graft donor cells, taken 60 days after TCRalphabeta/CD19-depleted stem cell transplant. This clonotype was obtained from a female patient between 2 and 10 years old who had a stem cell transplant for Fanconi anemia, so the T cells may come from the graft donor.

The CDR3: CSARRGMNTEAFF. Read as DNA, the sequence is TGCAGTGCTAGAAGGGGCATGAACACTGAAGCTTTCTTT. The chain is made from TRBV20-1 and TRBJ1-1, with TRBD1 tentatively as D gene (5 bases match). The CDR3 runs 13 amino acids, cysteine and phenylalanine included. The sequence is cut down to CDR3 DNA, 39 bases in frame from base 1. CDR1 and CDR2, looked up from the germline V gene (reference sequence), are DFQATT and SNEGSKA. Trimming costs V 2 bases and J 0 bases, and their ends lie 7 bases apart.